These T cell receptor beta chains were read from a single sample in a study of T cell repertoires in cytomegalovirus infection. A single record per CDR3 protein comes from TCRdb applying MiXCR to the reads. This repertoire shows some 700,000 distinct CDR3 sequences, roughly 36% found once; its top ten account for around 2.6%. The specimen was PBMCs. These receptor sequences come from a human donor in good health (CMV status not recorded). Some clones in this sample may be carry-over from other donors' samples. CDR3s include the opening cysteine and the closing phenylalanine or tryptophan. Fields, in order: D gene, V gene, J gene, clone size, CDR3 DNA, CDR3 protein. D genes are given only for firm matches. Size values are once, few and many counts, or a class for expanded clones, and some rows have none.

.,TRBV6-1,TRBJ1-5,.,TGTGCCAGCAGCCCTACACTGGGGGGCAATCAGCCCCAGCATTTT,CASSPTLGGNQPQHF
TRBD2,TRBV28,TRBJ2-3,.,TGTGCCAGCAGTCCCCTAGCGGGGTATTCAGATACGCAGTATTTT,CASSPLAGYSDTQYF
.,TRBV4-2,TRBJ2-2,.,TGTGCCAGCAGCCCCCACTTCGGTCCCGGGAACACCGGGGAGCTGTTTTTT,CASSPHFGPGNTGELFF
.,TRBV6-1,TRBJ1-1,few,TGTGCCAGCAGTGAAGGGGGGGTTCGGACTGAAGCTTTCTTT,CASSEGGVRTEAFF
TRBD2,TRBV7-3,TRBJ2-1,few,TGTGCCAGCAGCCTAGCGGGGGGGCCCCATGAGCAGTTCTTC,CASSLAGGPHEQFF
TRBD2,TRBV12-3/TRBV12-4,TRBJ2-5,few,TGTGCCAGCAGTTTAATAGCGGGGGAGACCCAGTACTTC,CASSLIAGETQYF
.,TRBV28,TRBJ2-4,many,TGTGCCAGCAGAATTTTACCCGGGACGGTAGGGGACAAAAACATTCAGTACTTC,CASRILPGTVGDKNIQYF
.,TRBV29-1,TRBJ2-6,.,TGCAGCGTTGGCACAGCGGTTGAGGGCTCTGGGGCCAACGTCCTGACTTTC,CSVGTAVEGSGANVLTF
TRBD1,TRBV28,TRBJ2-7,.,TGTGCCAGCAGACGGACAGGGAAATACGAGCAGTACTTC,CASRRTGKYEQYF
.,TRBV7-9,TRBJ1-2,.,TGTGCCAGCAGCTTGGCGGACGGACCAAACTATGGCTACACCTTC,CASSLADGPNYGYTF
.,TRBV5-6,TRBJ2-2,.,TGTGCCAGCAGCCCCCTGGCCGCGGGCACCGGGGAGCTGTTTTTT,CASSPLAAGTGELFF
.,TRBV11-2,TRBJ2-7,.,TGTGCCAGCAGCTTAGTATTCCGTTACGAGCAGTACTTC,CASSLVFRYEQYF
.,TRBV13,TRBJ2-5,.,TGTGACAGCGGGCGTAGAGCTGTTCGAGAGACCCAGTACTTC,CDSGRRAVRETQYF
TRBD1,TRBV24-1,TRBJ2-1,once,TGTGCCACCAGTGACCCCTCAGGGGGCGCCTACAATGAGCAGTTCTTC,CATSDPSGGAYNEQFF
.,TRBV5-1,TRBJ2-3,many,TGCGCCAGCAGCTCCAGGCCCGGGGGACGCACAGATACGCAGTATTTT,CASSSRPGGRTDTQYF
TRBD1,TRBV4-1,TRBJ2-7,.,TGCGCCAGCAGCCTTTATCCAGCCGGGACAGAGTCCGAGCAGTACTTC,CASSLYPAGTESEQYF
TRBD2,TRBV11-3,TRBJ2-7,few,TGTGCCAGCAGCACCGGACTAGCGGGAGCACACGAGCAGTACTTC,CASSTGLAGAHEQYF
.,TRBV2,TRBJ1-1,.,TGTGCCAGCACCCGGACACTGAACACTGAAGCTTTCTTT,CASTRTLNTEAFF
.,TRBV6-8,TRBJ1-1,few,TGTGCCAGCAGTTATAATAGGGTTTGGGCTGAAGCTTTCTTT,CASSYNRVWAEAFF
TRBD1,TRBV7-9,TRBJ2-6,.,TGTGCCAGCAGCTCGGACAGGACACTCTCTGGGGCCAACGTCCTGACTTTC,CASSSDRTLSGANVLTF
.,TRBV7-8,TRBJ1-5,many,TGTGCCAGCAGCTTAGATCGGGGTTATAGCAATCAGCCCCAGCATTTT,CASSLDRGYSNQPQHF
TRBD1,TRBV28,TRBJ1-1,.,TGTGCCAGCAGTTTACCCGGGACAGGGAGGACTGAAGCTTTCTTT,CASSLPGTGRTEAFF
.,TRBV6-6,TRBJ1-1,.,TGTGCCAGTTGGGGATTTGAAGCTTTCTTT,CASWGFEAFF
TRBD1,TRBV6-1,TRBJ1-5,many,TGTGCCAGCAGTGAAGCGCCGGGACAGGGCAATCAGCCCCAGCATTTT,CASSEAPGQGNQPQHF
.,TRBV6-6,TRBJ2-2,few,TGTGCCAGCAGTTACCGGGGCACCGGGGAGCTGTTTTTT,CASSYRGTGELFF
TRBD1,TRBV4-1,TRBJ1-2,.,TGCGCCAGCAGTCGTGCGACAGGGGAGTTCTATGGCTACACCTTC,CASSRATGEFYGYTF
.,TRBV28,TRBJ1-2,few,TGTGCCAGCAGTTCCGAGACAGTCTATGGCTACACCTTC,CASSSETVYGYTF
.,TRBV6-5,TRBJ2-4,few,TGTGCCAGCAGTTACTCCTTGCTAGCCAAAAACATTCAGTACTTC,CASSYSLLAKNIQYF
.,TRBV15,TRBJ2-7,.,TGTGCCACCAGCAGAGATCTCAATGGAGGAAAGCACGAGCAGTACTTC,CATSRDLNGGKHEQYF
.,TRBV7-8,TRBJ1-5,few,TGTGCCAGCAGGTCTGGACACCCCCAGAGCAATCAGCCCCAGCATTTT,CASRSGHPQSNQPQHF
.,TRBV19,TRBJ2-2,once,TGTGCCAGTAGTAGGTTCGGGGACACCGGGGAGCTGTTTTTT,CASSRFGDTGELFF
.,TRBV29-1,TRBJ1-6,.,TGCAGCGCCCTGAGGGGCAGGTCGGATGGACTTAGCTCCTATAATTCACCCCTCCACTTT,CSALRGRSDGLSSYNSPLHF
.,TRBV12-3/TRBV12-4,TRBJ2-5,.,TGTGCCAGCACCCTGGGCTCCTGGGAGACCCAGTACTTC,CASTLGSWETQYF
TRBD1,TRBV12-5,TRBJ2-2,.,TGTGCTAGTGGTTCGCCCGGGACAGGGGGGACCGGGGAGCTGTTTTTT,CASGSPGTGGTGELFF
TRBD1,TRBV28,TRBJ1-5,few,TGTGCCAGCAGTTTCCACAGGGGATCTGTGTCGGGTCAGCCCCAGCATTTT,CASSFHRGSVSGQPQHF